The 7 T cell receptor beta chains below were found in one sample sequenced in a study of blood T cell repertoires in COVID-19. Data came from immunoSEQ multiplex PCR; TCRdb stores just in-frame clones and leaves some out. Of hundreds of thousands of clones in the sample, about 82% were seen once. Sequencing was performed on PBMCs or T cells enriched from blood (not recorded which). These receptors were taken from a woman aged 50 to 60 who had recovered from COVID-19.

This chain uses TRBV7-3 with TRBJ2-5; D unclear. Germline-derived CDR1 and CDR2 are SGHTA and FQGTGA. The CDR3 has 13 amino acids. Trimming stripped 0 bases from V and 2 bases from J, with 4 bases between. CDR3 bases: TGTGCCAGCAGCTTAACACAGCAAGAGACCCAGTACTTC. Its translation: CASSLTQQETQYF.

The chain joins TRBV6-2 or TRBV6-3 to TRBJ2-3; 13 bases are shared with TRBD2. The germline CDR1 and CDR2 sequences are MNHEY and SVGEGT. Trimming removed 5 bases from V and 0 bases from J; junction bases left unmatched: 2. CDR3 length: 16 residues. The CDR3 reads CASSPGLAGSTDTQYF. For the CDR3, the DNA is TGTGCCAGCAGTCCGGGACTAGCGGGGAGCACAGATACGCAGTATTTT.

This clone was seen once. The chain uses TRBV11-3 and TRBJ2-1, with TRBD1 as a possible D gene (6 bases). This CDR3 spans 13 amino acids. V lost 3 bases to trimming and J lost 9 bases, with 12 bases between them. CDR1 is SGHNT, CDR2 YENEEA, per germline. The CDR3 DNA reads TGTGCCAGCAGCTTGGGGGCCCCAGGTGAGCAGTTCTTC. Protein sequence: CASSLGAPGEQFF.

The chain is built from TRBV4-3 and TRBJ1-5, with 9 bases fitting TRBD1. The CDR3 covers 17 residues. The V and J ends lost 0 bases and 6 bases, in that order; junction bases with no gene match: 9. The V gene's germline CDR1 is LGHNA and CDR2 YSLEER. The CDR3 here is CASSQDFDRGSGQPQHF. For the CDR3, the DNA is TGCGCCAGCAGCCAAGATTTCGACAGGGGGTCTGGTCAGCCCCAGCATTTT.

The V gene is TRBV7-8, the J gene TRBJ2-1, with TRBD2 identical over 7 bases. The CDR3 consists of 19 residues. The V gene's germline CDR1 is SGHVS and CDR2 FQNEAQ. After removal of 1 base from V and 6 bases from J, the junction contained 18 bases not matched to a gene. CDR3 amino acids: CASSLVTGSGRLAPNEQFF. Written as DNA, the CDR3 is TGTGCCAGCAGCTTAGTCACGGGGTCCGGAAGACTAGCCCCCAATGAGCAGTTCTTC.

The chain has TRBV10-3 and TRBJ2-7; 7 positions match TRBD2. Per germline, CDR1 ENHRY and CDR2 SYGVKD. This CDR3 has 13 residues. Trimming cost V 6 bases and J 4 bases; bases outside gene matches: 6. The CDR3 DNA reads as TGTGCCATCAGCCGAGCGGGAACTTACGAGCAGTACTTC. Translation gives CAISRAGTYEQYF.

Comment on this clone: Distinct nucleotide sequences in the sample also encode this CDR3. The rearrangement links TRBV28 to TRBJ1-3, with D possibly matching TRBD1 (5 bases). V was clipped by 3 bases and J by 0 bases, with 9 bases between them. Germline V gene data show CDR1 as MDHEN and CDR2 as SYDVKM. This CDR3 region has 15 residues. Written as DNA, the CDR3 is TGTGCCAGCAGTTTGCTGGGGGGCTCTGGAAACACCATATATTTT. Translation: CASSLLGGSGNTIYF.